This T cell receptor (beta chain) was identified in a study of shared clonotypes between healthy human individuals. For the study at large: CD4 naive and memory got three plates each, CD8 naive two, CD8 memory one.

Replicate PCRs for sorted subsets used 200 ng DNA; this equaled 25,000 to 35,000 T cell genomes. Using immunoSEQ multiplex PCR, the repertoire was profiled, and TCRdb retains in-frame clones only, with some absent. The table has 2 million to 3 million clones, more than 90% seen once. General observations from the study: Naive CD4 clonotypes overlapped across several donors at approximately 5.3%.

Donors were Caucasian adults residing in Nashville, Tennessee, USA. As concerns this clone: Its antigen is as yet unknown. The germline gene is not matched at one end of the junction; a read error may be the cause.

The CDR3 totals 13 residues. Germline V gives CDR1 ENHRY, CDR2 SYGVKD. The chain carries TRBV10-3 and TRBJ1-2; D is undetermined. Sequencing was performed on naive CD4+ T cells sorted from blood. Subset in this sample: CD45RA+ positively selected. The sequence derives from a man aged 18-30 years in good health. The CDR3 DNA reads TGTGCCAGCAGTGGAAGGAGCGGCTATGGCTACACCTTC. Translation: CASSGRSGYGYTF.